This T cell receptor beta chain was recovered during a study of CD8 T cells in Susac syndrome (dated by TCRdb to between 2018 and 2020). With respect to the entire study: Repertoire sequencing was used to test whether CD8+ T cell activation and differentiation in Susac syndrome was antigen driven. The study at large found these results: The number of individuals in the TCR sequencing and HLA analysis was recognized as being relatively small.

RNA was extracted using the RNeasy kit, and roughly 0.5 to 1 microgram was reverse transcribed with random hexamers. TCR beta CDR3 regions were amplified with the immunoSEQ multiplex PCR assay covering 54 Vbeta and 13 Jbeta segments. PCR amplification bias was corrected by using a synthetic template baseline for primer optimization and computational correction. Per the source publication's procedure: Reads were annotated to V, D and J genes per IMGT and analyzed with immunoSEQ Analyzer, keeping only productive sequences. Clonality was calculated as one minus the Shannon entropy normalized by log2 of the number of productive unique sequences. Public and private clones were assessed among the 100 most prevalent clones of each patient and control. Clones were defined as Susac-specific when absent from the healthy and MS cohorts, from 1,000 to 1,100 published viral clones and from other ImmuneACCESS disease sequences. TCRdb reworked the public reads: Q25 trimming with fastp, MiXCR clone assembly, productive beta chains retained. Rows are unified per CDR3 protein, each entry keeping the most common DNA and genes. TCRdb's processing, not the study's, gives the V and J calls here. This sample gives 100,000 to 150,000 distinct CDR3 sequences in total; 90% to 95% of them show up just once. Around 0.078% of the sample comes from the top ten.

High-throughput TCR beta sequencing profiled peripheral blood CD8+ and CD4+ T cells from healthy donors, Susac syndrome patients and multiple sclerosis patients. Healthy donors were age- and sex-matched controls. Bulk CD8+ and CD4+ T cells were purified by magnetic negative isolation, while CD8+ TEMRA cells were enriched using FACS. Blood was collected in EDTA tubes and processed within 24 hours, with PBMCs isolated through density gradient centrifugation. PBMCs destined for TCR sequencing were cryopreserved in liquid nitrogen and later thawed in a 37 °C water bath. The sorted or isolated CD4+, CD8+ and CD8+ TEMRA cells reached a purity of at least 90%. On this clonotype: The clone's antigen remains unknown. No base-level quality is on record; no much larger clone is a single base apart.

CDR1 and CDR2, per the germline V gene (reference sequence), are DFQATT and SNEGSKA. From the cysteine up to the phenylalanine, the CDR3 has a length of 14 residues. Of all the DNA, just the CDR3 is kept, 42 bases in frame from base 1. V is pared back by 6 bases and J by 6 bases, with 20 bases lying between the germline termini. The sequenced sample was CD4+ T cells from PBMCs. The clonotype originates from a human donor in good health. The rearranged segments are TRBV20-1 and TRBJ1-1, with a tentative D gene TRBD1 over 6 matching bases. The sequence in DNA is TGCAGTGCAAATCTGGACAGCGTTGGGGCTGAAGCTTTCTTT. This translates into CSANLDSVGAEAFF.